Listed here are 17 T cell receptor beta chains from one sample, sequenced in a study of response to subunit inactivated influenza vaccine. Via MiXCR, TCRdb re-called the RT-PCR reads, giving one row per CDR3 protein. The table includes around 500,000 distinct CDR3 sequences, 9.5% to 13% detected once. The sequenced sample was PBMCs from blood, obtained 40 to 50 days after vaccination. These receptors all come from a man aged 50-59 years who received an inactivated influenza vaccine.

This clonotype was seen ten or more times. The chain employs TRBV29-1 and TRBJ2-5; unclear D gene. Trimming took 4 bases from V and 1 from J, leaving 10 bases between them. Looked up from germline, CDR1 is SQVTM and CDR2 is ANQGSEA. The CDR3 has 13 amino acids. The CDR3 nucleotides are TGCAGCGTTGGGTTCAGGATCCAAGAGACCCAGTACTTC. This codes for CSVGFRIQETQYF. The entire variable domain, with the rest obtained from reference TRBV29-1 and TRBJ2-5, is as follows: SAVISQKPSRDICQRGTSLTIQCQVDSQVTMMFWYRQQPGQSLTLIATANQGSEATYESGFVIDKFPISRPNLTFSTLTVSNMSPEDSSIYLCSVGFRIQETQYFGPGTRLLVL.

This clonotype occurred many times. J is TRBJ2-1 and V is TRBV20-1; 8 bases agree with TRBD2. CDR1 is DFQATT, CDR2 SNEGSKA, per germline (reference sequence). Trimming took 3 bases from V and 0 from J; bases not matched to a gene: 7. The CDR3 is 16 residues long. In nucleotides, the CDR3 is TGCAGTGCTAGGCCCAGCGGGGGAAGCTCCTACAATGAGCAGTTCTTC. This sequence encodes CSARPSGGSSYNEQFF.

J is TRBJ2-1 and V is TRBV27, with 7 bases aligning to TRBD1. Germline CDR1 reads MNHEY; CDR2 reads SMNVEV (reference sequence). CDR3 length: 16 amino acids. The V gene end was trimmed by 3 bases and the J gene end by 6 bases; junction bases not matched to a gene: 11. For the CDR3, the DNA is TGTGCCAGCAGTTTTATTTGGGGGACAGAAAGCAATGAGCAGTTCTTC. Translation: CASSFIWGTESNEQFF.

This clonotype appeared many times. This chain uses TRBV19 with TRBJ2-6; D gene ambiguous. This CDR3 spans 14 amino acids. CDR1 is LNHDA, CDR2 SQIVND, per germline (reference sequence). Trimming took 6 bases from V and 0 from J, leaving 6 bases between them. Written as DNA, the CDR3 is TGTGCCAGTAGGGCTAACTCTGGGGCCAACGTCCTGACTTTC. It is translated as CASRANSGANVLTF.

This clonotype was seen ten or more times. The rearrangement uses TRBV15 and TRBJ2-3; D uncertain. Germline CDR1 reads LNHNV; CDR2 reads YYDKDF (reference sequence). The CDR3 consists of 14 residues. V was clipped by 5 bases and J by 2 bases, with 11 bases between them. The CDR3 is CATSPSTYTDTQYF. Written as DNA, the CDR3 is TGTGCCACCAGCCCTTCCACCTACACAGATACGCAGTATTTT.

The V call is TRBV28, the J call TRBJ1-1, with D perhaps matching TRBD1 (6 bases). Trimming took off 8 bases at V and 4 bases at J, with 17 bases between the two ends. The CDR3 extends over 14 amino acids. Germline V gene lookup returns CDR1 MDHEN and CDR2 SYDVKM. The DNA for the CDR3 is TGTGCCAGCGGGCCCGGGGGAGGGGGCACTGAAGCTTTCTTT. Its translation is CASGPGGGGTEAFF.

In its sample, this clonotype was seen a few times. The rearrangement links TRBV6-1 to TRBJ2-7, with 10 bases identical to TRBD2. J lost 1 base, V lost 6 bases, and 9 bases had no gene match. Germline-derived CDR1 and CDR2 are MNHNS and SASEGT. This CDR3 spans 16 amino acids. The CDR3 nucleotides read TGTGCCAGCAGCCCCCGGCTAGCGGGAGTTTCCTACGAGCAGTACTTC. Protein sequence: CASSPRLAGVSYEQYF.

This rearrangement joins TRBV7-2 to TRBJ2-3; tentatively, D is TRBD1 (5 bases). Germline V gene lookup returns CDR1 SGHTA and CDR2 FQGNSA. This CDR3 has 15 residues. The V and J ends lost 4 bases and 4 bases respectively, with 15 bases between them. CDR3 amino acids: CASSSSQGMADTQYF. The CDR3 region has the DNA TGTGCCAGCAGCTCCAGCCAGGGTATGGCAGATACGCAGTATTTT.

This clonotype occurred a few times. The rearrangement joins TRBV29-1 to TRBJ1-4; a weak D match, TRBD1 (5 bases). The V end was cut by 5 bases, the J end by 7 bases, with 11 bases between. Germline assignment: CDR1 SQVTM and CDR2 ANQGSEA. This CDR3 has 12 amino acids. Here the CDR3 reads CSVRVGGEKLFF. The CDR3 nucleotides read TGCAGCGTTCGAGTGGGGGGTGAAAAACTGTTTTTT.

This clonotype has only a few counts. The chain carries TRBV12-3 or TRBV12-4 and TRBJ2-7; D unclear. The CDR3 consists of 14 residues. The V end was cut by 6 bases, the J end by 4 bases, with 16 bases between. Here the CDR3 reads CASSLTPLLYEQYF. In DNA, the CDR3 is TGTGCCAGCAGCCTGACGCCTCTGCTTTACGAGCAGTACTTC.

A few counts support this clonotype. Written as DNA, the CDR3 is TGTGCCAGCAGTTTAGCCAACAGGGACTACGAGCAGTACTTC. This sequence encodes CASSLANRDYEQYF. The J gene is TRBJ2-7, the V gene TRBV12-3 or TRBV12-4, with a possible D match to TRBD1 (6 bases). The CDR3 contains 14 residues. V was clipped by 0 bases and J by 3 bases, with 9 bases between them.

A few counts support this clonotype. This chain links TRBV7-9 with TRBJ2-2; D gene unclear. CDR3 length: 14 residues. V lost 1 base, J lost 7 bases, and 10 bases lay in between. Germline V gene sequence: CDR1 SEHNR, CDR2 FQNEAQ (reference sequence). Written as DNA, the CDR3 is TGTGCCAGCAGCTTAGTTCCAGATGGCGGGGAGCTGTTTTTT. It codes for CASSLVPDGGELFF.

There are many counts of this clonotype. V usage is TRBV12-3 or TRBV12-4 and J usage is TRBJ2-2, with a possible D match to TRBD1 (5 bases). The CDR3 runs to 14 residues. Trimming took off 5 bases at V and 2 bases at J, with 9 bases between the two ends. The CDR3 spells CASSRQSNTGELFF. CDR3 sequence (DNA): TGTGCCAGCAGTCGACAGAGTAACACCGGGGAGCTGTTTTTT.

The gene calls are TRBV12-3 or TRBV12-4 and TRBJ2-2; 7 nucleotides agree with TRBD1. The CDR3 spans 15 residues. J was trimmed by 1 base and V by 4 bases; bases with no gene match: 3. The CDR3 sequence is CASSWDSWNTGELFF. The CDR3 bases are TGTGCCAGCAGTTGGGACAGCTGGAACACCGGGGAGCTGTTTTTT.

The chain joins TRBV28 to TRBJ2-3; D gene uncertain. Per the germline V gene, CDR1 is MDHEN and CDR2 is SYDVKM. V lost 3 bases to trimming and J lost 6 bases, with 7 bases between them. The CDR3 length is 12 residues. The CDR3: CASSFKTDTQYF. CDR3 DNA: TGTGCCAGCAGTTTCAAGACGGATACGCAGTATTTT.

This clonotype was observed a few times. The chain employs TRBV7-2 and TRBJ2-5, with unresolved D. CDR1 and CDR2 from the germline V gene are SGHTA and FQGNSA. The CDR3 consists of 14 residues. Trimming left V 2 bases short and J 2 bases short, with 9 bases between. CDR3 amino acids: CASSLSDGQETQYF. As DNA, the CDR3 is TGTGCCAGCAGCTTATCCGACGGACAAGAGACCCAGTACTTC.

This clonotype appeared a few times. The CDR3 region is CSAKGLSYNEQFF. CDR3 nucleotides: TGCAGTGCTAAAGGACTGTCCTACAATGAGCAGTTCTTC. The rearrangement joins TRBV20-1 to TRBJ2-1; possibly TRBD2 for D (5 bases). Germline CDR1 reads DFQATT; CDR2 reads SNEGSKA (reference sequence). V gave up 4 bases and J gave up 1 base, with 8 bases separating them. CDR3 length: 13 amino acids.